Sequencing of this T cell receptor (beta chain) was carried out in a study of T cell responses to AZD1222 COVID-19 vaccine. Whole-study results and caveats: It should be noted that donors were predominantly white British and more often female, and clonal diversity was possibly underestimated.

The germline gives CDR1 SQVTM, CDR2 ANQGSEA. The CDR3 sequence is 14 residues long. Trimming took 7 bases from V and 0 from J, leaving 15 bases between them. Data came from immunoSEQ multiplex PCR; TCRdb stores just in-frame clones and leaves some out. The table has fewer than 150,000 clones, roughly 92% seen once. This clone was observed a few times. Antigen: not known. The specimen comprised peripheral blood, sampled 28 days after the second AZD1222 dose. The TCR comes from an adult who received the AZD1222 COVID-19 vaccine. V and J are TRBV29-1 and TRBJ1-2; D is possibly TRBD1 (6 bases). The CDR3 sequence is CSGWGDTTNYGYTF. In DNA form, the CDR3 reads TGCAGCGGCTGGGGGGACACTACTAACTATGGCTACACCTTC. Filled out from reference TRBV29-1 and TRBJ1-2, the complete variable domain reads SAVISQKPSRDICQRGTSLTIQCQVDSQVTMMFWYRQQPGQSLTLIATANQGSEATYESGFVIDKFPISRPNLTFSTLTVSNMSPEDSSIYLCSGWGDTTNYGYTFGSGTRLTVV.